The clone carrying this T cell receptor (beta chain) was seen just once. Its antigen is not known. The CDR3 covers 16 residues. With 0 bases removed from V and 9 bases from J, the gap between germline ends came to 15 bases. CDR1 and CDR2 from the germline V gene are MNHNS and SASEGT. Profiled with immunoSEQ multiplex PCR; TCRdb holds only in-frame clones, not every one. The sample shows 45,000 or so clones, 86% of them seen only once. This entry comes from a study of T cells in localized non-small cell lung cancer. Study results and limitations: Higher blood T cell density went with longer overall survival. Peak T cell clonality was found in uninvolved adjacent lung, exceeding tumor.

This specimen consisted of PBMCs, obtained before any cancer treatment. The clonotype originates from a man aged 40 to 69 with stage II lung adenocarcinoma. The chain links TRBV6-1 to TRBJ1-6; D gene uncertain. CDR3 DNA: TGTGCCAGCAGTGAAGCCCGTAGGCTCCTAGCTTCACCCCTCCACTTT. Translation: CASSEARRLLASPLHF.